The rows below give T cell receptor beta chains drawn from one sample of a study of blood T cell repertoires in COVID-19. The method was immunoSEQ multiplex PCR; TCRdb's version includes in-frame clones alone and lacks a portion of them. The data hold roughly 170,000 clones, with 70% to 80% observed a single time. Sequences were obtained from peripheral blood. The receptors here all came from a woman aged 60 to 75 with COVID-19, enrolled during active disease. CDR3s include the opening cysteine and the closing phenylalanine or tryptophan. A D gene is named only where the DNA matches it firmly. Part of the rows lack a size; the others show once, few, many or a class for expanded clones.

j_call,d_call,clone_size,v_call,cdr3_aa,cdr3_nt
TRBJ2-4,.,once,TRBV3-1/TRBV3-2,CASSPTYAIGGAKNIQYF,TGTGCCAGCAGCCCTACTTATGCGATCGGCGGTGCCAAAAACATTCAGTACTTC
TRBJ1-5,TRBD1,.,TRBV19,CASSITGTDFLSNQPQHF,TGTGCCAGTAGTATAACCGGGACAGATTTTCTTAGCAATCAGCCCCAGCATTTT
TRBJ1-4,.,.,TRBV15,CATSREAGARTNEKLFF,TGTGCCACCAGCAGAGAGGCGGGGGCCCGCACTAATGAAAAACTGTTTTTT
TRBJ2-3,.,few,TRBV7-3,CASSPGLTTDTQYF,TGTGCCAGCAGCCCCGGACTTACCACAGATACGCAGTATTTT
TRBJ2-3,TRBD1,.,TRBV19,CASTPGQGVADTQYF,TGTGCCAGTACCCCGGGACAGGGGGTAGCAGATACGCAGTATTTT
TRBJ2-7,.,.,TRBV30,CAWTSQGGYEQYF,TGTGCCTGGACCTCACAGGGGGGGTACGAGCAGTACTTC
TRBJ1-6,TRBD1,.,TRBV18,CASSPNPRTGGGVSANHF,TGTGCCAGCTCACCGAACCCCAGAACAGGGGGCGGTGTCTCGGCGAACCACTTT
TRBJ2-3,TRBD2,.,TRBV5-1,CASSHQSLAGGLLRTDTQYF,TGCGCCAGCAGTCATCAATCCCTAGCGGGCGGGCTCTTACGCACAGATACGCAGTATTTT
TRBJ1-1,.,.,TRBV5-5,CASSWLTGTTNTEAFF,TGTGCCAGCAGCTGGTTAACCGGGACAACTAACACTGAAGCTTTCTTT
TRBJ1-4,TRBD1,.,TRBV15,CATNAGGGEKLFF,TGTGCCACCAATGCAGGGGGAGGTGAAAAACTGTTTTTT
TRBJ1-2,.,.,TRBV19,CASRPGPNYGGYTF,TGTGCCAGTAGACCAGGCCCCAATTATGGTGGCTACACCTTC